This entry concerns a single TCR beta chain. Its antigen is unidentified. This CDR3 has 14 amino acids. J lost 4 bases, V lost 6 bases, and 6 bases had no gene match. Germline V gene lookup returns CDR1 MNHEY and CDR2 SVGAGI. This specimen comes from a study of cytomegalovirus exposure and HLA in healthy donors. Findings of the study overall: Excluded: some indistinguishable V segments such as TRBV6-2 and TRBV6-3. Some TCR beta chains (roughly 150 of them) were listed as cytomegalovirus-associated.

Primers: 60 Vbeta forward and 13 Jbeta reverse. Sequencing was performed with immunoSEQ multiplex PCR; in TCRdb, only in-frame clones are kept and a portion is missing. The table has about 160,000 clones, roughly 80% seen once. The TCR sequence derives from a man under 40 in good health and CMV-seronegative. What was sequenced was PBMCs. J is TRBJ2-7 and V is TRBV6-5; 10 bases fit TRBD1. CDR3 in amino acids: CASSPDRGSYEQYF. CDR3 nucleotide sequence: TGTGCCAGCAGCCCGGACAGGGGGTCGTACGAGCAGTACTTC.